The T cell receptor (beta chain) described here comes from a study of T cell repertoires in aging, cancer and after chemotherapy. Study-wide points: Age-matched healthy donors had significantly more diverse, less clonal blood TCR repertoires than untreated cancer patients.

TCR beta rearrangements were amplified from peripheral blood genomic DNA. On this clonotype itself: The target antigen is unknown.

CDR3 length: 16 residues. V lost 0 bases, J lost 0 bases, and 12 bases lay in between. Germline V lookup: CDR1 LGHNA, CDR2 YSLEER. TRB rearrangements spanning V, D and J were amplified using mixed TRB-A/B primers. TCRdb redid the calling of the multiplex PCR reads with MiXCR, one entry per CDR3 protein. The table has 1,200 to 1,500 distinct CDR3 sequences, more than 45% seen once. This clonotype was sampled from a human donor with a blood cancer. V and J are TRBV4-3 and TRBJ2-7, with D unresolved. The sequencing input was blood. In nucleotides, the CDR3 is TGCGCCAGCAGCCAAGATAGTCTTTCGGGCTCCTACGAGCAGTACTTC. It yields the protein CASSQDSLSGSYEQYF.